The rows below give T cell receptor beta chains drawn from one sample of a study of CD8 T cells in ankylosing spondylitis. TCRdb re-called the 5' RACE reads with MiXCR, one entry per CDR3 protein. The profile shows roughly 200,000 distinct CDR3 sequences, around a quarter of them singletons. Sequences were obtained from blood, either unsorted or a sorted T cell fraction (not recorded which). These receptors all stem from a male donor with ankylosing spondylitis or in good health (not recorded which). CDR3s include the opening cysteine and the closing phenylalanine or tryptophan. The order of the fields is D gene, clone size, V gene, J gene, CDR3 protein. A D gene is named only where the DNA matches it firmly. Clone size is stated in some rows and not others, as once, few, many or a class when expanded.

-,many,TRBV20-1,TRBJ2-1,CSARAGETPYNEQFF
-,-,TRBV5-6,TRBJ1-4,CASSLAGNEKLFF
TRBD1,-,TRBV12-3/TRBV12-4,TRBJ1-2,CASSPTGEKDGYTF
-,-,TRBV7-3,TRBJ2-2,CASSSALKGGELFF
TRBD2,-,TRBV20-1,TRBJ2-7,CSVSPSGRKEQYF
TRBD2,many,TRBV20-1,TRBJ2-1,CSAQTPGLANEQFF
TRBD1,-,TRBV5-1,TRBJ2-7,CASSLAGRQGKAYEQYF
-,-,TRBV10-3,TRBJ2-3,CAISGTRTDTQYF
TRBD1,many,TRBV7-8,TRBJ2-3,CASSFTGGDTQYF
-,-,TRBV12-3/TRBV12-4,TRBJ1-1,CASSPGGGARTEAFF
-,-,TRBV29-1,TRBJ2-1,CSTNEQFF
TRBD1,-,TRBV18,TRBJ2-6,CASSNRGLGANVLTF
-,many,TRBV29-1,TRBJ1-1,CSVESAGNTEAFF
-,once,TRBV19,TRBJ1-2,CASSATGAGAYGYTF
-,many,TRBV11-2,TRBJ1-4,CASSLQRGNEKLFF
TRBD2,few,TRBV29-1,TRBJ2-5,CSVEAGSGGGRETQYF
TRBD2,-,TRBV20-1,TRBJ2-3,CSARERTRKPVGTQYF
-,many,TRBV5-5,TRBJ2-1,CASSERLGGAYNEQFF
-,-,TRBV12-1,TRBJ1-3,CASSFFGFGNTIYF
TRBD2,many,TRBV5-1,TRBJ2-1,CASSSVLAGPYNEQFF
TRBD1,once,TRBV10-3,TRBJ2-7,CAISESGQGIVQYF
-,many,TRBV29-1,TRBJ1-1,CSAIRTGQNTEAFF
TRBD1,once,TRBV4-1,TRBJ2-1,CASSQGDRVRREQFF
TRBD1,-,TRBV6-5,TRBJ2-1,CASSWRDRDYNEQFF
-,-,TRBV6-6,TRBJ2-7,CASSYGGNEQYF
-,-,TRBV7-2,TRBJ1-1,CASVLDLGGTVEAFF
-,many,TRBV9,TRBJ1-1,CASSPRGLMNTEAFF
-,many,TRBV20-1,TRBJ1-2,CSARRPGPRSYGYTF
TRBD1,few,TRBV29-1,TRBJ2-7,CSVQGAFYEQYF
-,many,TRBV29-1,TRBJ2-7,CSVGASSYEQYF
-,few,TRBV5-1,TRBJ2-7,CASSWGWQDYEQYF
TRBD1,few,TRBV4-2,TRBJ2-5,CASSQDGQGRETQYF
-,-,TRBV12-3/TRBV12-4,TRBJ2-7,CASSLWGRVGYEQYF
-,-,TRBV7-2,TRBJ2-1,CASSRPDYNEQFF
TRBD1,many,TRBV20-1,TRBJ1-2,CSARADRDYGYTF
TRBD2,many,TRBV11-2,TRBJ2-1,CASSLAGRANEQFF
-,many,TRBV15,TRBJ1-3,CATSRDPSGSGNTIYF
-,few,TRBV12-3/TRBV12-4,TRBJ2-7,CASSWGLRSSYEQYF
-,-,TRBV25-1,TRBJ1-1,CASPSYTEAFF
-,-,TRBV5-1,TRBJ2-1,CASSLASGVNNEQFF
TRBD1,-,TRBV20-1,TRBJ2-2,CSARALGQANTGELFF